These T cell receptor beta chains were read from a single sample in a study of shared clonotypes between healthy human individuals. Libraries were prepared by immunoSEQ multiplex PCR; TCRdb keeps only in-frame clonotypes and omits some of them. The repertoire holds a few million clones, roughly 92% seen once, with more than 0.12% in the top ten. Sequencing input: naive CD4+ T cells sorted from blood. The receptors shown here come from a man between 18 and 29 years old in good health. Each CDR3 is given with its conserved first and last residue. Fields, in order: V gene, J gene, clone size, CDR3 length, D gene, CDR3 protein, CDR3 DNA. A D gene is named only where the DNA matches it firmly. Expanded clones get a size class; other rows say once, few or many, or leave the size out.

TRBV6-6,TRBJ2-3,NA,15,TRBD2,CASMASGTGTDTQYF,TGTGCCAGCATGGCTAGCGGGACCGGCACAGATACGCAGTATTTT
TRBV2,TRBJ1-2,NA,14,NA,CASSEASVNYGYTF,TGTGCCAGCAGTGAAGCAAGCGTCAACTATGGCTACACCTTC
TRBV30,TRBJ2-5,NA,13,NA,CAWKAGPMETQYF,TGTGCCTGGAAGGCCGGCCCTATGGAGACCCAGTACTTC
TRBV19,TRBJ2-2,NA,17,NA,CASTTTFLYSNTGELFF,TGTGCCAGTACCACCACCTTCCTATACTCGAACACCGGGGAGCTGTTTTTT
TRBV6-1,TRBJ1-1,NA,17,TRBD1,CASSGPQGARLGTEAFF,TGTGCCAGCAGTGGACCACAGGGGGCGAGATTGGGCACTGAAGCTTTCTTT
TRBV18,TRBJ1-1,NA,13,NA,CASSPNLNTEAFF,TGTGCCAGCTCTCCTAACTTGAACACTGAAGCTTTCTTT
TRBV11-3,TRBJ2-1,NA,14,NA,CASSPGGATNEQFF,TGTGCCAGCAGCCCAGGCGGGGCCACCAATGAGCAGTTCTTC
TRBV11-2,TRBJ1-3,NA,14,NA,CASSSPSSGNTIYF,TGTGCCAGCAGCTCACCCAGCTCTGGAAACACCATATATTTT
TRBV2,TRBJ2-2,NA,17,NA,CASSQTGGPRVTGELFF,TGTGCCAGCAGTCAGACCGGGGGGCCAAGAGTCACCGGGGAGCTGTTTTTT
TRBV7-2,TRBJ1-2,NA,15,NA,CASSSGPGAWNGYTF,TGTGCCAGCAGCTCGGGCCCCGGGGCCTGGAATGGCTACACCTTC
TRBV29-1,TRBJ2-1,NA,12,NA,CSVEGNSNEQFF,TGCAGCGTTGAGGGAAATTCCAATGAGCAGTTCTTC
TRBV4-2,TRBJ1-1,NA,16,NA,CASSQGFRLGGQPSFF,TGTGCCAGCAGCCAAGGTTTCCGTCTCGGGGGCCAACCCTCTTTCTTT
TRBV27,TRBJ2-1,NA,15,TRBD2,CASRILAGGNNEQFF,TGTGCCAGCAGGATACTAGCGGGGGGGAACAATGAGCAGTTCTTC
TRBV5-1,TRBJ2-7,NA,14,TRBD1,CASSLETGRHEQYF,TGCGCCAGCAGCTTGGAGACAGGGAGACACGAGCAGTACTTC
TRBV7-2,TRBJ1-1,NA,14,TRBD1,CASSRMTGFSEAFF,TGTGCCAGCAGCCGGATGACAGGGTTCTCTGAAGCTTTCTTT
TRBV7-3,TRBJ2-5,once,13,TRBD1,CASSAYRGETQYF,TGTGCCAGCAGCGCGTACAGGGGGGAGACCCAGTACTTC